Below are 13 T cell receptor beta chains sequenced from a single sample in a study of cytomegalovirus exposure and HLA in healthy donors. The PCR used 60 Vbeta and 13 Jbeta primers. Generated by immunoSEQ multiplex PCR, the TCRdb table keeps only in-frame clones and is missing some. The sample yields 200,000 to 250,000 clones, roughly 84% seen once. Sequenced: PBMCs. These receptors were obtained from a boy between 2 and 10 years old in good health and CMV-seronegative.

About this clone: The limits of the CDR3 on the DNA are not certain, so only TCRdb's listed CDR3 is given. The rearrangement links TRBV9 to TRBJ2-7; no DNA check was done on the table's D call, TRBD2. The CDR3 adds up to 14 amino acids, both ends counted. The germline CDR1 and CDR2 sequences are SGDLS and YYNGEE. This CDR3 is CASSVGGGAYERYF.

The chain employs TRBV4-2 and TRBJ2-2, with TRBD1 matching over 12 bases. Unmatched junction bases numbered 3, after V lost 0 bases and J lost 7 bases. There are 16 residues in the CDR3. CDR1 is LGHNA, CDR2 YNFKEQ, per germline. The CDR3 protein is CASSQEGTGGIGELFF. The DNA for the CDR3 is TGTGCCAGCAGCCAAGAGGGGACAGGGGGCATCGGGGAGCTGTTTTTT.

This sequence joins TRBV13 and TRBJ2-3; D possibly corresponds to TRBD2 (6 bases). The CDR3 is made up of 17 amino acids. CDR1 and CDR2 (germline): PRHDT, FYEKMQ (reference sequence). Trimming shortened V by 2 bases and J by 0 bases, and 15 bases separated the two germline ends. CDR3 residues: CASSLSATTRSTDTQYF. In DNA, the CDR3 is TGTGCCAGCAGCTTATCGGCGACGACTAGGAGCACAGATACGCAGTATTTT.

The V gene is TRBV5-4, the J gene TRBJ2-2; TRBD2 might be the D (6 bases). V lost 1 base, J lost 4 bases, and 14 bases lay in between. The CDR3 has 16 residues. Germline-derived CDR1 and CDR2 are SGHNT and YYREEE (reference sequence). The CDR3 sequence: CASSLPGEDFTGELFF. CDR3 sequence (DNA): TGTGCCAGCAGCTTGCCCGGGGAGGACTTCACCGGGGAGCTGTTTTTT.

This clone occurred a few times. The chain recombines TRBV6-5 with TRBJ1-1; 9 bases agree with TRBD1. The germline V gene encodes CDR1 MNHEY and CDR2 SVGAGI. The CDR3 has 16 amino acids. The ends lost 2 bases at V and 1 base at J; junction bases unmatched: 5. As DNA, the CDR3 is TGTGCCAGCAGTTACCCGCTGACAGGGGGGAACACTGAAGCTTTCTTT. It encodes CASSYPLTGGNTEAFF.

The chain combines TRBV7-8 with TRBJ2-2; D not certain. The CDR3 is made up of 14 amino acids. Germline CDR1 reads SGHVS; CDR2 reads FQNEAQ. V shed 2 bases and J shed 8 bases, with 12 bases lying between them. CDR3 DNA sequence: TGTGCCAGCAGCTTAATGGCGGTGGTTGGGGAGCTGTTTTTT. This sequence encodes CASSLMAVVGELFF.

This clone was detected a few times. The rearrangement links TRBV7-3 to TRBJ2-3; D ambiguous. Germline V gene data show CDR1 as SGHTA and CDR2 as FQGTGA. This CDR3 is built from 11 residues. Trimming removed 4 bases from V and 6 bases from J, with 5 bases in between. CDR3 in amino acids: CASSSSDTQYF. CDR3 coding DNA: TGTGCCAGCAGCTCCTCGGATACGCAGTATTTT.

This sequence joins TRBV7-8 and TRBJ2-7; D may be TRBD1 (6 bases). CDR1 and CDR2 (germline): SGHVS, FQNEAQ. The CDR3 totals 14 residues. Trimming removed 5 bases at V and 5 bases at J, with 16 bases between. CDR3 DNA sequence: TGTGCCAGCAGCGCAAACCAGGGGAAGGACGAGCAGTACTTC. This codes for CASSANQGKDEQYF.

The J gene is TRBJ2-7, the V gene TRBV5-1; D call uncertain. This CDR3 has 14 residues. Trimming pared 4 bases from V and 2 bases from J, leaving 13 bases between. Germline CDR1 is SGHRS and CDR2 is YFSETQ. The CDR3 bases are TGCGCCAGCAGCCCGTCTTCTACCACCTACGAGCAGTACTTC. This encodes CASSPSSTTYEQYF.

The chain uses TRBV7-8 and TRBJ2-3, with D maybe TRBD2 (6 bases). This CDR3 contains 16 residues. Trimming took off 4 bases at V and 4 bases at J, with 18 bases between the two ends. From germline, CDR1 is SGHVS and CDR2 FQNEAQ. The CDR3 coding sequence is TGTGCCAGCAGCTCACGGGACTGGGGGTCGGCAGATACGCAGTATTTT. Its translation is CASSSRDWGSADTQYF.

V and J are TRBV9 and TRBJ2-3; TRBD2 matches at 8 bases. This CDR3 spans 15 amino acids. The ends lost 4 bases at V and 6 bases at J; junction bases unmatched: 10. Germline CDR1 is SGDLS and CDR2 is YYNGEE. CDR3 loop: CASSPGTRVVDTQYF. In DNA form, the CDR3 reads TGTGCCAGCAGCCCTGGGACTAGGGTGGTGGATACGCAGTATTTT.

Notes on this clone: One end of the junction is discordant with germline, which a read error may explain. V usage is TRBV7-9 and J usage is TRBJ1-6; D not resolved. The CDR3 is 14 residues long. The germline V gene has CDR1 SEHNR and CDR2 FQNEAQ (reference sequence). CDR3 in DNA: TGTTCCAGCAGCCTAAACACCGGCGGTTCACCCCTCCACTTT. It translates to CSSSLNTGGSPLHF. Together with reference TRBV7-9 and TRBJ1-6, the CDR3 gives the full variable domain: DTGVSQNPRHKITKRGQNVTFRCDPISEHNRLYWYRQTLGQGPEFLTYFQNEAQLEKSRLLSDRFSAERPKGSFSTLEIQRTEQGDSAMYLCSSSLNTGGSPLHFGNGTRLTVT.

This sequence joins TRBV5-4 and TRBJ1-2; no clear D gene. V shed 4 bases and J shed 0 bases, with 13 bases lying between them. The CDR3 runs to 15 residues. Germline CDR1 is SGHNT and CDR2 is YYREEE (reference sequence). CDR3 sequence: CASSDRPGANYGYTF. DNA for the CDR3: TGTGCCAGCAGCGACCGGCCCGGGGCTAACTATGGCTACACCTTC.